Listed below are T cell receptor beta chains from one sample, sequenced in a study of T cells in Graves' hyperthyroidism and ophthalmopathy. TCRdb reprocessed the multiplex PCR reads with MiXCR, giving one entry per CDR3 protein. Of approximately 95,000 distinct CDR3 sequences listed, around 42% are singletons. Sequencing was carried out using peripheral blood or thyroid tissue (not recorded which). The receptors here all came from a woman between 25 and 40 years old with Graves' hyperthyroidism. Both conserved end residues are part of each CDR3. A D gene is named only where the DNA matches it firmly. Clone sizes are given selectively: once, few, many, or a class where the clone is expanded.

J gene | D gene | clone size | V gene | CDR3 protein | CDR3 DNA
TRBJ1-1 | - | - | TRBV6-1 | CASNPTRGNTEAFF | TGTGCCAGCAATCCGACAAGGGGGAACACTGAAGCTTTCTTT
TRBJ2-2 | - | few | TRBV4-2 | CASSQEGELFF | TGTGCCAGCAGCCAAGAAGGGGAGCTGTTTTTT
TRBJ2-7 | - | few | TRBV10-3 | CAISNWDTYSYEQYF | TGTGCCATCAGTAACTGGGACACCTACTCCTACGAGCAGTACTTC
TRBJ1-2 | - | many | TRBV6-1 | CASSEIGRSNYGYTF | TGTGCCAGCAGTGAAATAGGACGGTCTAACTATGGCTACACCTTC
TRBJ1-1 | TRBD1 | many | TRBV10-3 | CAISEGGQGNTEAFF | TGTGCCATCAGTGAGGGGGGACAGGGAAACACTGAAGCTTTCTTT
TRBJ1-6 | - | many | TRBV4-2 | CASSQAAFSNSPLHF | TGTGCCAGCAGCCAAGCTGCTTTTAGTAATTCACCCCTCCACTTT
TRBJ2-7 | TRBD1 | few | TRBV12-3/TRBV12-4 | CASSGQGIGHEQYF | TGTGCCAGCAGTGGACAGGGGATCGGGCACGAGCAGTACTTC
TRBJ2-3 | TRBD2 | many | TRBV7-4 | CASSPVVAGGTDTQYF | TGTGCCAGCTCGCCTGTGGTAGCGGGAGGAACAGATACGCAGTATTTT
TRBJ2-7 | TRBD2 | many | TRBV28 | CASSSGLAGQSYEQYF | TGTGCCAGCAGTTCGGGACTAGCGGGACAATCCTACGAGCAGTACTTC
TRBJ1-1 | TRBD1 | - | TRBV5-1 | CASSTRTGGDTEASF | TGCGCCAGCAGCACCCGGACAGGGGGGGACACTGAAGCTTCCTTT